Each of the 24 T cell receptor beta chains below was sequenced from the same sample in a study of response to subunit inactivated influenza vaccine. MiXCR was run by TCRdb on the RT-PCR reads, yielding one entry per CDR3 protein. The data show hundreds of thousands of distinct CDR3 sequences, approximately 18% seen once. Sequenced here: PBMCs from blood, sampled about 5 days after vaccination. The receptors stem from a man over 45 who received an inactivated influenza vaccine.

The CDR3 bases are TGCGCCAGCAGCCAAGGGGGGACAGAAAGCTCTGGGGCCAACGTCCTGACTTTC. Translating it yields CASSQGGTESSGANVLTF. The chain has TRBV4-3 and TRBJ2-6, with 7 bases that match TRBD1. The V gene's germline CDR1 is LGHNA and CDR2 YSLEER. The junction had 6 bases not matched to a gene; V was cut back by 1 base and J by 0 bases. The CDR3 consists of 18 residues.

V gene TRBV14 combines with J gene TRBJ2-1; TRBD2 aligns across 9 bases. CDR1 and CDR2 from the germline V gene are SGHDN and FVKESK. V lost 1 base to trimming and J lost 1 base; unmatched junction nucleotides: 5. This CDR3 has 17 residues. CDR3: CASSQVVREGSYNEQFF. The CDR3 DNA reads TGTGCCAGCAGCCAAGTCGTGCGGGAGGGGTCCTACAATGAGCAGTTCTTC.

The DNA for the CDR3 is TGTGCCAGCAGCTTGGGAGGTCTCCCCGAGCAGTACTTC. It yields the protein CASSLGGLPEQYF. The rearrangement links TRBV13 to TRBJ2-7; D is possibly TRBD2 (6 bases). CDR1 and CDR2 (germline): PRHDT, FYEKMQ (reference sequence). CDR3 length: 13 amino acids. The V and J ends lost 3 bases and 6 bases respectively, with 12 bases between them.

This chain links TRBV20-1 with TRBJ2-7; possible D gene TRBD2, 5 bases. Germline assignment: CDR1 DFQATT and CDR2 SNEGSKA (reference sequence). This CDR3 contains 13 residues. The V end lost 3 bases, the J end lost 2 bases, and 11 bases lay between the germline ends. The CDR3: CSARGFSAYEQYF. CDR3 in DNA: TGCAGTGCTAGGGGTTTTAGCGCCTACGAGCAGTACTTC.

This clonotype was seen a few times. The chain combines TRBV5-6 with TRBJ2-3, with D uncertain. The CDR3 is 13 amino acids. V dropped 0 bases and J dropped 4 bases, with 6 bases sitting between them. From germline, CDR1 is SGHDT and CDR2 YYEEEE. The CDR3 DNA reads TGTGCCAGCAGCTTGGCCAGATCAGATACGCAGTATTTT. Translation: CASSLARSDTQYF.

This clonotype was observed a few times. The chain combines TRBV20-1 with TRBJ1-6; D call uncertain. The germline V and J ends were trimmed by 4 bases and 7 bases, with 14 bases remaining between them. This CDR3 is built from 14 residues. Germline V gene data show CDR1 as DFQATT and CDR2 as SNEGSKA (reference sequence). The DNA for the CDR3 is TGCAGTGCTACCAATGGACGGATCAATTCACCCCTCCACTTT. This sequence encodes CSATNGRINSPLHF.

The table lists this clonotype with a few counts. CDR3 bases: TGTGCCAGCAGTGAGGAGGCCGCCTGGACCTCCGAGCAGTACTTC. Translation gives CASSEEAAWTSEQYF. The chain has TRBV2 and TRBJ2-7, with D possibly TRBD2 on 5 matching bases. The V gene lost 3 bases and the J gene lost 6 bases, with 18 bases spanning the gap. CDR3 size: 15 residues. Per the germline V gene, CDR1 is SNHLY and CDR2 is FYNNEI.

The DNA for the CDR3 is TGCGCCAGCCGTCACAATGGCAATCAGCCCCAGCATTTT. It specifies CASRHNGNQPQHF. The rearrangement links TRBV10-2 to TRBJ1-5, with D hard to call. Germline CDR1 is WSHSY and CDR2 is SAAADI. V lost 8 bases, J lost 2 bases, and 10 bases lay in between. CDR3 size: 13 residues.

Only a few counts were recorded for this clonotype. The chain carries TRBV5-5 and TRBJ2-7; 8 bases align to TRBD1. This CDR3 is built from 14 residues. Per the germline V gene, CDR1 is SGHKS and CDR2 is YYEKEE (reference sequence). The J segment lost 3 bases and the V segment lost 6 bases, leaving 8 bases of the junction unmatched. CDR3 loop: CASTLDRVLYEQYF. The CDR3 DNA is TGTGCCAGCACCCTGGACAGGGTTCTCTACGAGCAGTACTTC. Full variable domain (outside the CDR3, taken from reference TRBV5-5 and TRBJ2-7): DAGVTQSPTHLIKTRGQQVTLRCSPISGHKSVSWYQQVLGQGPQFIFQYYEKEERGRGNFPDRFSARQFPNYSSELNVNALLLGDSALYLCASTLDRVLYEQYFGPGTRLTVT.

This clonotype showed up just a few times. This chain joins TRBV7-2 and TRBJ2-1, with 8 bases fitting TRBD2. Germline CDR1 is SGHTA and CDR2 is FQGNSA. V shed 1 base, J shed 7 bases, and the junction held 3 bases outside the gene matches. The CDR3 loop spans 14 amino acids. CDR3 loop: CASSLVLAVNEQFF. CDR3 nucleotides: TGTGCCAGCAGCTTAGTACTAGCGGTTAATGAGCAGTTCTTC.

The V and J genes are TRBV20-1 and TRBJ2-7; the match to TRBD1 covers 8 bases. The germline V gene has CDR1 DFQATT and CDR2 SNEGSKA (reference sequence). CDR3 length: 13 residues. V shed 8 bases, J shed 4 bases, and the junction held 10 bases outside the gene matches. The CDR3 nucleotides read TGCAGTCCCTACCTGGACAGGGCGTACGAGCAGTACTTC. The encoded protein is CSPYLDRAYEQYF.

The chain employs TRBV10-3 and TRBJ2-1; 8 bases agree with TRBD2. V lost 3 bases, J lost 1 base, and 14 bases stayed unmatched. The CDR3 runs 19 residues. Germline V lookup: CDR1 ENHRY, CDR2 SYGVKD. CDR3 region: CAISDPPGGLKGSYNEQFF. The CDR3 region has the DNA TGTGCCATCAGTGACCCCCCGGGGGGGTTAAAAGGATCCTACAATGAGCAGTTCTTC.

The DNA for the CDR3 is TGTGCCAGCAGCCCTACCGGGAAGGTCGCCGAGCAGTACTTC. It encodes CASSPTGKVAEQYF. The V gene is TRBV3-1, the J gene TRBJ2-7; a weak D match, TRBD2 (5 bases). V lost 4 bases to trimming and J lost 6 bases, with 16 bases between them. Germline V CDR1 and CDR2: LGHDT, YNNKEL (reference sequence). The CDR3 is made up of 14 amino acids.

V and J are TRBV29-1 and TRBJ2-7, with no clear D. Deletions cut 4 bases from V and 3 bases from J, with 13 bases between. This CDR3 is built from 13 residues. Germline CDR1 is SQVTM and CDR2 is ANQGSEA. CDR3 DNA sequence: TGCAGCGTTGGGGCTCCCCCCTTCTACGAGCAGTACTTC. Its protein is CSVGAPPFYEQYF.

This clonotype was detected only a few times. The chain has TRBV7-8 and TRBJ2-7, with D perhaps TRBD1 (6 bases). V gave up 5 bases and J gave up 3 bases, with 11 bases separating them. Germline values: CDR1 SGHVS, CDR2 FQNEAQ. This CDR3 region has 13 residues. The CDR3: CASSQGSIYEQYF. The CDR3 DNA follows: TGTGCCAGCAGCCAGGGGTCAATCTACGAGCAGTACTTC.

V gene TRBV4-1 combines with J gene TRBJ2-2; a weak D match, TRBD2 (7 bases). The ends were cut back, 5 bases at V and 5 bases at J, with 15 bases in the middle. The CDR3 sequence is 15 residues long. Germline CDR1 is MGHRA and CDR2 is YSYEKL. DNA for the CDR3: TGCGCCAGCAGCAAGGGGGGGCTCTTAACCGGGGAGCTGTTTTTT. It is translated as CASSKGGLLTGELFF.

This clonotype was observed a few times. The DNA of the CDR3 is TGTGCCTCCTCGCGGAGGGGGGGGCGGAACAATGAGCAGTTCTTC. It specifies CASSRRGGRNNEQFF. The chain recombines TRBV6-1 with TRBJ2-1; possible D gene TRBD2, 7 bases. Germline loops: CDR1 MNHNS, CDR2 SASEGT. The CDR3 sequence is 15 residues long. Trimming cost V 11 bases and J 5 bases, with 22 bases left between them.

This clonotype was found a few times. The chain uses TRBV11-2 and TRBJ2-7; D remains ambiguous. The CDR3 extends over 12 amino acids. With 7 bases removed from V and 5 bases from J, the gap between germline ends came to 12 bases. The germline gives CDR1 SGHAT, CDR2 FQNNGV. DNA for the CDR3: TGTGCCAGCACCTCGACTGCAAACGAGCAGTACTTC. It translates to CASTSTANEQYF.

This clonotype was seen at least ten times. V gene TRBV28 combines with J gene TRBJ1-6; no clear D gene. The CDR3 covers 15 residues. Germline CDR1 is MDHEN and CDR2 is SYDVKM. Between the trimmed V and J ends, which lost 4 bases and 8 bases, there was a span of 15 bases. The CDR3, as DNA: TGTGCCAGCAGTTCCCCTGGGGAGAGGGATTCACCCCTCCACTTT. This translates into CASSSPGERDSPLHF.

This clonotype showed up just a few times. The gene calls are TRBV5-1 and TRBJ2-7; D perhaps matches TRBD2 (5 bases). Germline lookup yields CDR1 SGHRS and CDR2 YFSETQ. The CDR3 has 15 amino acids. V was pared by 7 bases and J by 2 bases, with 19 bases between. CDR3 nucleotide sequence: TGCGCCAGCCGGGCTAGCTGGCAGAACCCCTACGAGCAGTACTTC. It encodes CASRASWQNPYEQYF.

The chain couples TRBV6-2 or TRBV6-3 to TRBJ1-2; 10 nucleotides agree with TRBD1. This CDR3 comprises 16 residues. Per germline, CDR1 MNHEY and CDR2 SVGEGT. The ends lost 6 bases at V and 2 bases at J; junction bases unmatched: 9. CDR3 sequence (DNA): TGTGCCAGCAGGCCTGATCCGGGACAGGGGAACTATGGCTACACCTTC. This sequence encodes CASRPDPGQGNYGYTF.

The chain couples TRBV6-5 to TRBJ2-5; tentative D call: TRBD1 (5 bases). Germline V gene data show CDR1 as MNHEY and CDR2 as SVGAGI. CDR3 length equals 15 residues. V lost 2 bases and J 1 base, leaving 11 bases between the germline ends. CDR3 loop: CASSYLAGLQETQYF. The CDR3 coding sequence is TGTGCCAGCAGTTACCTGGCAGGGCTCCAAGAGACCCAGTACTTC.

The chain joins TRBV6-5 to TRBJ2-1, with TRBD2 matching over 13 bases. The CDR3 spans 16 residues. The germline gives CDR1 MNHEY, CDR2 SVGAGI. The trim removed 4 bases at V and 6 bases at J, leaving 6 bases unmatched. CDR3 bases: TGTGCCAGCAGTTCAGGGACTAGCGGGAATCCCAATGAGCAGTTCTTC. Encoded protein: CASSSGTSGNPNEQFF.

This clonotype was seen only a few times. The chain combines TRBV20-1 with TRBJ2-3, with D unclear. The CDR3 loop spans 13 amino acids. Trimming took off 5 bases at V and 1 base at J, with 10 bases between the two ends. Germline V lookup: CDR1 DFQATT, CDR2 SNEGSKA (reference sequence). CDR3 coding DNA: TGCAGTGCTCATCGGACCGGCACAGATACGCAGTATTTT. Translation: CSAHRTGTDTQYF.